These 19 T cell receptor beta chains were all obtained from the same sample, sequenced in a study of T cell responses to AZD1222 COVID-19 vaccine. Sequencing was performed with immunoSEQ multiplex PCR; in TCRdb, only in-frame clones are kept and a portion is missing. The table records about 150,000 clones, around 89% of them present only once. This specimen was peripheral blood, taken on day 0 of AZD1222 vaccination. Receptor source: an adult in good health.

CDR3 bases: TGTGCCAGCAGGGCACCACAAGAGACCCAGTACTTC. Protein sequence: CASRAPQETQYF. This chain joins TRBV27 and TRBJ2-5; D uncertain. The germline CDR1 and CDR2 sequences are MNHEY and SMNVEV (reference sequence). The CDR3 length is 12 residues. V was shortened by 6 bases and J by 2 bases, with 7 bases between the two germline ends.

The chain carries TRBV14 and TRBJ1-3; D call uncertain. This CDR3 contains 16 residues. V lost 1 base, J lost 2 bases, and 12 bases lay in between. Germline values: CDR1 SGHDN, CDR2 FVKESK. Written as DNA, the CDR3 is TGTGCCAGCAGCCAAGTTGTCGGAGCACCTGGAAACACCATATATTTT. It encodes CASSQVVGAPGNTIYF.

V and J are TRBV5-1 and TRBJ1-1, with D perhaps matching TRBD1 (5 bases). Trimming stripped 7 bases from V and 1 base from J, with 11 bases between. The CDR3 has 13 residues. Germline V gives CDR1 SGHRS, CDR2 YFSETQ. The CDR3 is CASRGRSNTEAFF. The CDR3 DNA reads TGCGCCAGCCGGGGCAGGTCGAACACTGAAGCTTTCTTT.

This chain uses TRBV6-5 with TRBJ2-3; possibly TRBD2 for D (6 bases). Germline CDR1 is MNHEY and CDR2 is SVGAGI. The CDR3 covers 15 residues. With 6 bases removed from V and 1 base from J, the gap between germline ends came to 14 bases. CDR3 DNA sequence: TGTGCCAGCAGAAAACTAGCCTCGGGCACAGATACGCAGTATTTT. As protein: CASRKLASGTDTQYF.

This clone was seen once. The chain is built from TRBV28 and TRBJ1-2; no definite D call. Trimming stripped 2 bases from V and 5 bases from J, with 9 bases between. The CDR3 totals 13 residues. Germline CDR1 and CDR2: MDHEN and SYDVKM. CDR3 bases: TGTGCCAGCAGTTTACAACCCGCGTATGGCTACACCTTC. This gives the protein CASSLQPAYGYTF.

This clone came up a few times. This sequence joins TRBV19 and TRBJ1-2; 7 bases map to TRBD1. Trimming removed 10 bases from V and 8 bases from J; junction bases left unmatched: 7. This CDR3 spans 11 amino acids. Germline CDR1 and CDR2: LNHDA and SQIVND (reference sequence). Written as DNA, the CDR3 is TGTGCCACACAGGGGATTCAGGGCTACACCTTC. It yields the protein CATQGIQGYTF.

The V call is TRBV6-5, the J call TRBJ1-6; D is possibly TRBD1 (5 bases). This CDR3 spans 15 amino acids. The germline V and J ends were trimmed by 6 bases and 9 bases, with 18 bases remaining between them. CDR1 and CDR2 from the germline V gene are MNHEY and SVGAGI. CDR3 coding DNA: TGTGCCAGCAGGGGCAGGGCGGTTGATTTTTCACCCCTCCACTTT. Protein product: CASRGRAVDFSPLHF.

The chain carries TRBV4-1 and TRBJ1-3; D is unresolved. The germline gives CDR1 MGHRA, CDR2 YSYEKL. This CDR3 comprises 17 residues. V gave up 0 bases and J gave up 0 bases, with 12 bases separating them. CDR3 DNA: TGCGCCAGCAGCCAAGATGACCTGGGGAACTCTGGAAACACCATATATTTT. This encodes CASSQDDLGNSGNTIYF.

The chain links TRBV28 to TRBJ1-6, with D unresolved. V lost 6 bases to trimming and J lost 10 bases, with 7 bases between them. The CDR3 has 11 amino acids. The germline gives CDR1 MDHEN, CDR2 SYDVKM. CDR3: CASRQASPLHF. For the CDR3, the DNA is TGTGCCAGCAGGCAAGCCTCACCCCTCCACTTT.

The chain carries TRBV18 and TRBJ1-3; TRBD1 aligns across 9 bases. The V segment lost 4 bases and the J segment 2 bases; nucleotides outside the gene matches: 3. Germline V lookup: CDR1 KGHSH, CDR2 LQKENI. This CDR3 comprises 15 residues. Written as DNA, the CDR3 is TGTGCCAGCTCACGGGACAGGGACGCTGGAAACACCATATATTTT. The encoded protein is CASSRDRDAGNTIYF.

The rearrangement links TRBV4-3 to TRBJ2-1; D unclear. CDR3 length: 15 residues. Germline CDR1 is LGHNA and CDR2 is YSLEER. The germline V and J ends were trimmed by 1 base and 0 bases, with 7 bases remaining between them. CDR3 amino acids: CASSQGVFSYNEQFF. The DNA of the CDR3 is TGCGCCAGCAGCCAAGGTGTGTTCTCCTACAATGAGCAGTTCTTC.

This clone was recorded only once. The chain links TRBV28 to TRBJ1-6; no clear D gene. Germline V gene data show CDR1 as MDHEN and CDR2 as SYDVKM. The CDR3 runs to 15 residues. Trimming took 2 bases from V and 3 from J, leaving 8 bases between them. CDR3 sequence: CASSLPRGYNSPLHF. As DNA, the CDR3 is TGTGCCAGCAGTTTACCCCGGGGCTATAATTCACCCCTCCACTTT.

This chain uses TRBV2 with TRBJ1-5, with 8 positions matching TRBD1. V shed 6 bases and J 2 bases; nucleotides not matched to a gene: 3. The CDR3 loop spans 14 amino acids. CDR1 and CDR2 (germline): SNHLY, FYNNEI. The CDR3 sequence: CASRGQGGNQPQHF. CDR3 DNA: TGTGCCAGCAGAGGACAGGGAGGCAATCAGCCCCAGCATTTT. The whole variable domain, remainder taken from reference TRBV2 and TRBJ1-5, is EPEVTQTPSHQVTQMGQEVILRCVPISNHLYFYWYRQILGQKVEFLVSFYNNEISEKSEIFDDQFSVERPDGSNFTLKIRSTKLEDSAMYFCASRGQGGNQPQHFGDGTRLSIL.

On this clone itself: This sample includes further DNA sequences coding for the same CDR3. CDR3 sequence reads: CATSDQRYGYTF. CDR3 nucleotides: TGTGCCACCAGTGATCAACGCTATGGCTACACCTTC. The chain has TRBV24-1 and TRBJ1-2, with D hard to call. Between the trimmed V and J ends, which lost 3 bases and 4 bases, there was a span of 5 bases. Per the germline V gene, CDR1 is KGHDR and CDR2 is SFDVKD. The CDR3 is 12 amino acids.

The V call is TRBV7-9, the J call TRBJ1-1, with a weak D call TRBD1 (6 bases). Looked up from germline, CDR1 is SEHNR and CDR2 is FQNEAQ (reference sequence). V lost 7 bases and J 0 bases, leaving 18 bases between the germline ends. CDR3 length equals 16 residues. CDR3 sequence: CASTKKGGYMNTEAFF. Here the CDR3 DNA reads TGTGCCAGCACCAAAAAGGGGGGGTATATGAACACTGAAGCTTTCTTT.

This clone was observed a few times. The V and J genes are TRBV10-1 and TRBJ2-2, with D maybe TRBD2 (5 bases). CDR1 is WNHNN and CDR2 is SYGVQD in the germline V gene (reference sequence). V was trimmed by 6 bases and J by 2 bases, leaving 10 bases between them. The CDR3 covers 14 residues. CDR3 amino acids: CASREGLNTGELFF. As DNA, the CDR3 is TGCGCCAGCAGGGAAGGACTCAACACCGGGGAGCTGTTTTTT.

The rearrangement uses TRBV7-2 and TRBJ2-5; D unclear. Germline assignment: CDR1 SGHTA and CDR2 FQGNSA. Trimming removed 7 bases at V and 4 bases at J, with 19 bases between. The CDR3 is made up of 15 amino acids. The CDR3 bases are TGTGCCAGCACCCTGCTCGGTGGCTCTGGAGAGACCCAGTACTTC. Translated: CASTLLGGSGETQYF.

The CDR3 protein is CASSIAHGTVANYGYTF. The CDR3 DNA reads as TGTGCCAGTAGTATCGCCCACGGGACCGTAGCTAACTATGGCTACACCTTC. The J gene is TRBJ1-2, the V gene TRBV19; D may be TRBD1 (5 bases). The CDR3 is 17 amino acids. Trimming removed 3 bases from V and 0 bases from J, with 17 bases in between. Germline V lookup: CDR1 LNHDA, CDR2 SQIVND (reference sequence).

The V and J genes are TRBV6-4 and TRBJ2-1; maybe TRBD2 (6 bases). This CDR3 has 16 amino acids. Germline lookup yields CDR1 MRHNA and CDR2 SNTAGT. The V end lost 0 bases, the J end lost 1 base, and 10 bases lay between the germline ends. The CDR3 loop is CASSDSTAGSYNEQFF. CDR3 sequence (DNA): TGTGCCAGCAGTGACTCTACCGCGGGGTCCTACAATGAGCAGTTCTTC.